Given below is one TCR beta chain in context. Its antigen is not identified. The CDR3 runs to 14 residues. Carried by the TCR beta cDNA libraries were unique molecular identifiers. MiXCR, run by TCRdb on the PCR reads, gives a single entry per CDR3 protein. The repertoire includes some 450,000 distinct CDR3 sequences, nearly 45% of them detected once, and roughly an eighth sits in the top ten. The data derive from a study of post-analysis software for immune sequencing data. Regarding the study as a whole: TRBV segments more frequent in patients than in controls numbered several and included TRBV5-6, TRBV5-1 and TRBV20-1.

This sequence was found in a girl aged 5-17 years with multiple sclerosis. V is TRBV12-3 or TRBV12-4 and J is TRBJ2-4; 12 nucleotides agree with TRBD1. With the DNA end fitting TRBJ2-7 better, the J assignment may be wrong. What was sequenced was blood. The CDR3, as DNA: TGTGCCAGCACCGGGGACAGGGGGCTTCACGAGCAGTACTTC. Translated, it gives CASTGDRGLHEQYF.